The 18 T cell receptor beta chains in this list originate from one sample, sequenced in a study of CD4 and CD8 cells across lung adenocarcinoma regions. TCRdb recomputed calls from the PCR reads with MiXCR, one row per CDR3 protein. The sample has 9,500 to 12,000 distinct CDR3 sequences, more than 35% seen once. Sequencing input: CD8+ T cells from the margin of a lung tumor. These receptors all come from a male donor with lung adenocarcinoma. The CD4 and CD8 labels of this study may be unreliable.

This clonotype appeared many times. This chain links TRBV11-2 with TRBJ1-2; D is undetermined. The CDR3 sequence is 13 residues long. Trimming removed 1 base at V and 3 bases at J, with 6 bases between. Germline lookup yields CDR1 SGHAT and CDR2 FQNNGV. The CDR3 sequence is CASSLGLDYGYTF. CDR3 in DNA: TGTGCCAGCAGCTTAGGGCTGGACTATGGCTACACCTTC. The full variable domain, with the rest looked up from reference TRBV11-2 and TRBJ1-2, is EAGVAQSPRYKIIEKRQSVAFWCNPISGHATLYWYQQILGQGPKLLIQFQNNGVVDDSQLPKDRFSAERLKGVDSTLKIQPAKLEDSAVYLCASSLGLDYGYTFGSGTRLTVV.

This clonotype is labeled medium-sized. The junction does not match germline at one end; this may be a read error. The chain carries TRBV7-7 and TRBJ2-5; no clear D gene. The CDR3 has 14 residues. Germline CDR1 and CDR2: SSHAT and FNYEAQ (reference sequence). The DNA of the CDR3 is TGTGCTAGCAGCCGACCCGATTTATGGGAGACCCAGTACTTC. Protein product: CASSRPDLWETQYF.

This clonotype occurred a few times. V and J are TRBV6-5 and TRBJ2-1; 16 positions match TRBD2. The tail of the sequence fits TRBJ2-5 better, so the J call may be wrong. The germline V gene has CDR1 MNHEY and CDR2 SVGAGI. The CDR3 has 20 residues. This CDR3 is CASTPGLAGGMLSKGETQYF. The CDR3 DNA reads TGTGCCAGCACTCCGGGACTAGCGGGGGGGATGTTATCCAAGGGAGAGACCCAGTACTTC.

This clonotype is medium-sized within its sample. This chain joins TRBV11-3 and TRBJ2-1; D perhaps matches TRBD1 (7 bases). Germline V gene lookup returns CDR1 SGHNT and CDR2 YENEEA. The length of the CDR3 is 16 residues. V was clipped by 1 base and J by 3 bases, with 13 bases between them. The CDR3 protein is CASSLAGQGGYNEQFF. As DNA, the CDR3 is TGTGCCAGCAGCTTAGCTGGGCAGGGGGGCTACAATGAGCAGTTCTTC.

This chain joins TRBV10-1 and TRBJ2-3, with TRBD1 as a possible D gene (6 bases). The germline V and J ends were trimmed by 0 bases and 1 base, with 8 bases remaining between them. Per the germline V gene, CDR1 is WNHNN and CDR2 is SYGVQD (reference sequence). The CDR3 is 15 amino acids. CDR3 loop: CASSESGARTDTQYF. CDR3 nucleotides: TGCGCCAGCAGTGAGTCGGGGGCCCGCACAGATACGCAGTATTTT.

The V and J genes are TRBV27 and TRBJ2-3; D unresolved. Trimming took off 1 base at V and 5 bases at J, with 16 bases between the two ends. Germline V gene data show CDR1 as MNHEY and CDR2 as SMNVEV (reference sequence). The CDR3 is made up of 16 amino acids. CDR3 nucleotides: TGTGCCAGCAGTTTATTAGGGCAGCCTCTGGTAGATACGCAGTATTTT. Its translation is CASSLLGQPLVDTQYF.

This clonotype turned up a few times. The chain joins TRBV5-6 to TRBJ2-5, with TRBD2 matching over 13 bases. Germline V CDR1 and CDR2: SGHDT, YYEEEE. The CDR3 runs to 17 residues. V shed 3 bases and J 7 bases; nucleotides not matched to a gene: 12. CDR3 sequence reads: CASSSYHGLAGEVTQYF. DNA for the CDR3: TGTGCCAGCAGCTCTTACCACGGACTAGCGGGGGAGGTGACCCAGTACTTC.

The sample holds many counts of this clonotype. This chain connects TRBV10-2 to TRBJ2-5, with unresolved D. Germline CDR1 WSHSY, CDR2 SAAADI. This CDR3 comprises 14 residues. The V end lost 6 bases, the J end lost 2 bases, and 13 bases lay between the germline ends. CDR3 DNA: TGCGCCAGCAGACTCGGCCCTTTTCAAGAGACCCAGTACTTC. It specifies CASRLGPFQETQYF.

This clonotype has a handful of counts. V usage is TRBV30 and J usage is TRBJ2-2; TRBD1 matches at 8 bases. Germline CDR1 is GTSNPN and CDR2 is SVGIG (reference sequence). The V and J ends lost 4 bases and 1 base, in that order; junction bases with no gene match: 2. The CDR3 totals 14 residues. CDR3 DNA sequence: TGTGCCTGGACAGGGGGCGGGAACACCGGGGAGCTGTTTTTT. It translates to CAWTGGGNTGELFF.

The chain couples TRBV6-1 to TRBJ1-3; D not certain. Germline lookup yields CDR1 MNHNS and CDR2 SASEGT. The CDR3 is made up of 14 amino acids. V shed 3 bases and J shed 7 bases, with 13 bases lying between them. The CDR3 DNA reads as TGTGCCAGCAGTGAGGCTCAGGCCCTGAACACCATATATTTT. This gives the protein CASSEAQALNTIYF.

This clonotype showed up just once. This chain connects TRBV19 to TRBJ2-2; perhaps D is TRBD1 or TRBD2 (5 bases each). Germline CDR1 LNHDA, CDR2 SQIVND (reference sequence). The V end lost 6 bases, the J end lost 4 bases, and 15 bases lay between the germline ends. There are 15 residues in the CDR3. CDR3 bases: TGTGCCAGTAGAGAAGGGACCAGCCTCACCGGGGAGCTGTTTTTT. Translating it yields CASREGTSLTGELFF.

This clonotype showed up just a few times. This chain connects TRBV25-1 to TRBJ2-5; D is ambiguous. CDR3 length: 13 residues. With 5 bases removed from V and 3 bases from J, the gap between germline ends came to 10 bases. Germline-derived CDR1 and CDR2 are MGHDK and SYGVNS. The CDR3 coding sequence is TGTGCCAGCAGTCTGCAAGAAAAAGAGACCCAGTACTTC. Its protein product is CASSLQEKETQYF.

This clonotype has more than one count but fewer than ten. The V call is TRBV6-1, the J call TRBJ2-1, with D maybe TRBD2 (6 bases). The J call may be wrong; the DNA end is better matched by TRBJ2-7. Germline CDR1 is MNHNS and CDR2 is SASEGT. There are 15 residues in the CDR3. CDR3 residues: CASSENGGLGYEQYF. CDR3 DNA: TGTGCCAGCAGTGAAAATGGGGGGTTAGGCTACGAGCAGTACTTC.

This clonotype is categorized as large (0.1 to 1%). DNA of the CDR3: TGTGCCATCAGTGAATTACTATACAATGAGCAGTTCTTC. Encoded protein: CAISELLYNEQFF. This sequence joins TRBV10-3 and TRBJ2-1; the D is unclear. In germline, CDR1 is ENHRY, CDR2 SYGVKD. Trimming stripped 3 bases from V and 4 bases from J, with 7 bases between. The CDR3 covers 13 residues.

Regarding this clonotype: Relative to the germline gene, one junction end is altered; a read error may explain this. The rearrangement uses TRBV6-1 and TRBJ2-1; either TRBD1 or TRBD2 may supply D (5 bases each). Germline-derived CDR1 and CDR2 are MNHNS and SASEGT. This CDR3 contains 15 residues. CDR3 protein: CASSDQGGRSDAQFF. The CDR3 nucleotides read TGTGCCAGCAGTGACCAGGGCGGGCGCAGCGATGCGCAGTTTTTC.

The chain links TRBV9 to TRBJ2-2; D is possibly TRBD2 (5 bases). Germline CDR1 and CDR2: SGDLS and YYNGEE. The CDR3 runs to 15 residues. Trimming pared 0 bases from V and 3 bases from J, leaving 9 bases between. CDR3 amino acids: CASSVGPRDTGELFF. The CDR3 coding sequence is TGTGCCAGCAGCGTAGGTCCGAGGGACACCGGGGAGCTGTTTTTT.

Regarding this clonotype: Relative to the germline gene, one junction end is altered; a read error may explain this. J is TRBJ2-6 and V is TRBV6-1; D gene ambiguous. Germline V gives CDR1 MNHNS, CDR2 SASEGT. The CDR3 length is 19 residues. In DNA, the CDR3 is TGTGCCAGCAGTGAACTAAACGGATACTTAATCCCTGGCTCCTACGTGCTGACTTTC. Amino acids: CASSELNGYLIPGSYVLTF.

This chain uses TRBV6-1 with TRBJ1-5; 9 positions agree with TRBD1. V was clipped by 7 bases and J by 4 bases; unmatched bases: 5. The length of the CDR3 is 14 residues. Germline values: CDR1 MNHNS, CDR2 SASEGT. The CDR3 spells CASTDRGRNQPQHF. The DNA of the CDR3 is TGTGCCAGCACGGACAGGGGAAGGAATCAGCCCCAGCATTTT.